This T cell receptor beta chain comes out of a study of Tregs in tolerant kidney transplant recipients. Study results and limitations: Changing PCR primers prevented nucleotide comparison between some patients' samples. Biological reproducibility was not directly addressed, but technical replication error appeared minimal.

The germline CDR1 and CDR2 sequences are SQVTM and ANQGSEA. The CDR3 consists of 10 residues. With 5 bases removed from V and 7 bases from J, the gap between germline ends came to 8 bases. With respect to this clone: Its antigen is unidentified.

Unstimulated regulatory T cells (CD4+CD25+CD127-), CD4+CD25- non-regulatory cells, CD4 and CD8 cells were FACS-sorted from thawed PBMCs. The method was immunoSEQ multiplex PCR; TCRdb's version includes in-frame clones alone and lacks a portion of them. The sample holds about 83,000 clones, 95% to 98% seen once. This chain links TRBV29-1 with TRBJ1-2, with D uncertain. The sequence came from a human donor who received a combined kidney and bone marrow transplant. This specimen was CD4+ T cells from blood, taken before the transplant. CDR3: CSVRPGGYTF. CDR3 coding DNA: TGCAGCGTTAGACCGGGTGGCTACACCTTC.